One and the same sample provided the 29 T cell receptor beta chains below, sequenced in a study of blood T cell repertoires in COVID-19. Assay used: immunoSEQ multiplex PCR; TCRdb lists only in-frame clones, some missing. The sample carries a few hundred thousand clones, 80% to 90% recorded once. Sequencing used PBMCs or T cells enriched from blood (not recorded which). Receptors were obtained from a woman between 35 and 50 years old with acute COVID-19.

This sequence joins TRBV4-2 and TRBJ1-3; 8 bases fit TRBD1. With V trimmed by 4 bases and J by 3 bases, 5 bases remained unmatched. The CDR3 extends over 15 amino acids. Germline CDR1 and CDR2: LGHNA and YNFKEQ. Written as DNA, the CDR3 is TGTGCCAGCAGCCTAGGACAGGGAAGTGGAAACACCATATATTTT. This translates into CASSLGQGSGNTIYF.

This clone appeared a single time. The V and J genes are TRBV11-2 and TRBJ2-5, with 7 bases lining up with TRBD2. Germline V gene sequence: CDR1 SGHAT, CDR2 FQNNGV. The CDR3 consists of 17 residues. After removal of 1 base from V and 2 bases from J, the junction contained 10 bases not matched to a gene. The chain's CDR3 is CASSLVTGGVGQETQYF. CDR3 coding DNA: TGTGCCAGCAGCTTAGTCACGGGGGGAGTAGGTCAAGAGACCCAGTACTTC.

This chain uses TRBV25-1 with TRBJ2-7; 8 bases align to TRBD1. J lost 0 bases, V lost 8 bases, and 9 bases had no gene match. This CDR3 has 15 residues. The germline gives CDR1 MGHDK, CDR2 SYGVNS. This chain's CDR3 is CASGGTGVSSYEQYF. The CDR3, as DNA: TGTGCCAGCGGAGGGACAGGTGTCAGCTCCTACGAGCAGTACTTC.

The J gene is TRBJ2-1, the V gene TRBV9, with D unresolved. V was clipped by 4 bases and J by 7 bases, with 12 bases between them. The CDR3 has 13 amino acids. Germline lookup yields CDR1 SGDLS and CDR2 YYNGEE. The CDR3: CASSLASLNEQFF. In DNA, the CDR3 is TGTGCCAGCAGCTTAGCCTCCCTAAATGAGCAGTTCTTC.

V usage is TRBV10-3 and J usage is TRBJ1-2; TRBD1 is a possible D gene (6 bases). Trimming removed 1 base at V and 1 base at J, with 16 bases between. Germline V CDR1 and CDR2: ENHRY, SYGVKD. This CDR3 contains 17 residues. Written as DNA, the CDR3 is TGTGCCATCAGTGAGTTTTTATTACAGGGAAGTAACTATGGCTACACCTTC. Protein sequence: CAISEFLLQGSNYGYTF.

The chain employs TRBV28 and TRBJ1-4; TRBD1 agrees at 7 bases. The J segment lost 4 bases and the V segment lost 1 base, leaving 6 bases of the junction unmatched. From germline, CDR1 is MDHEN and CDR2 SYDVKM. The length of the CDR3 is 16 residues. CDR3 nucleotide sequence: TGTGCCAGCAGTTTATCTTTCGGGACAGATAATGAAAAACTGTTTTTT. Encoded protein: CASSLSFGTDNEKLFF.

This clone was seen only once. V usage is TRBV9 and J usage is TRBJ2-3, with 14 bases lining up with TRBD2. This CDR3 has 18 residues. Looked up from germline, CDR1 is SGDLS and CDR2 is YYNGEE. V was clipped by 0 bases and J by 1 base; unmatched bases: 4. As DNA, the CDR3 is TGTGCCAGCAGCGTAGGACTAGCGGGAGGGCGACGCACAGATACGCAGTATTTT. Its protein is CASSVGLAGGRRTDTQYF.

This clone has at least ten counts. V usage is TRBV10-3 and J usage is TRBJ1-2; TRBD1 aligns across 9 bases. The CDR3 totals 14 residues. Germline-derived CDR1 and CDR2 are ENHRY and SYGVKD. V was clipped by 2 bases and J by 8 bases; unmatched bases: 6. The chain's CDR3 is CAISEGQGHKGYTF. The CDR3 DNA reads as TGTGCCATCAGTGAGGGACAGGGGCATAAGGGCTACACCTTC.

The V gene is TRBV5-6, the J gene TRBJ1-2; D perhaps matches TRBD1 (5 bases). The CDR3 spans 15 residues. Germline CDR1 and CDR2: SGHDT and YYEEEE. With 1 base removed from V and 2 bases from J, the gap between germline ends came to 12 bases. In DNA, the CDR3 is TGTGCCAGCAGCTTGTGGGCAGGGTCGAACTATGGCTACACCTTC. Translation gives CASSLWAGSNYGYTF. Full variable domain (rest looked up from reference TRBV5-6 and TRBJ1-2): DAGVTQSPTHLIKTRGQQVTLRCSPKSGHDTVSWYQQALGQGPQFIFQYYEEEERQRGNFPDRFSGHQFPNYSSELNVNALLLGDSALYLCASSLWAGSNYGYTFGSGTRLTVV.

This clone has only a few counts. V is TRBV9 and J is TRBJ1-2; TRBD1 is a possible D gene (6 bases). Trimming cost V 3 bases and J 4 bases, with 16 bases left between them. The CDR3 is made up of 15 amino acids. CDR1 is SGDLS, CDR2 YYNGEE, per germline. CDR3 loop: CASSARREGVYGYTF. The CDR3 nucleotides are TGTGCCAGCAGCGCTCGAAGGGAGGGGGTCTATGGCTACACCTTC.

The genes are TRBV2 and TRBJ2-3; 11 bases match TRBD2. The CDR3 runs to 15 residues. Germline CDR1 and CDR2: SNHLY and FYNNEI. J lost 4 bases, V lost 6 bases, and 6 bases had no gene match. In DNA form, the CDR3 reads TGTGCCAGCAGGAGACTAGCGGGGTCCCCAGATACGCAGTATTTT. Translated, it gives CASRRLAGSPDTQYF. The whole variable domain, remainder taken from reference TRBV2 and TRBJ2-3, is EPEVTQTPSHQVTQMGQEVILRCVPISNHLYFYWYRQILGQKVEFLVSFYNNEISEKSEIFDDQFSVERPDGSNFTLKIRSTKLEDSAMYFCASRRLAGSPDTQYFGPGTRLTVL.

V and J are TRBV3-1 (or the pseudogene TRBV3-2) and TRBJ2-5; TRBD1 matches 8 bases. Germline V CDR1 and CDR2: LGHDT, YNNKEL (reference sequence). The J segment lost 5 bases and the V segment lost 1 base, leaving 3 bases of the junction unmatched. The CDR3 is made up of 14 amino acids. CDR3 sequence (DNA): TGTGCCAGCAGCCAAGGGACAGGGATGGAGACCCAGTACTTC. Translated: CASSQGTGMETQYF.

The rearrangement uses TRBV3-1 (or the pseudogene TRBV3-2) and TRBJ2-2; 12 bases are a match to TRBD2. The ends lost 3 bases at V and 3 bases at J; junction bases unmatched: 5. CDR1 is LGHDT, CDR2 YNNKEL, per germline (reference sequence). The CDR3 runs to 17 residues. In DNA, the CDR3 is TGTGCCAGCAGCCAGGCGACTAGCGGGAGCTACACCGGGGAGCTGTTTTTT. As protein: CASSQATSGSYTGELFF.

In nucleotides, the CDR3 is TGTGCCAGCAGCTTAACACTAAACACCGGGGAGCTGTTTTTT. Residues: CASSLTLNTGELFF. The rearrangement links TRBV7-3 to TRBJ2-2; D unresolved. With 0 bases removed from V and 2 bases from J, the gap between germline ends came to 4 bases. CDR3 size: 14 residues. Looked up from germline, CDR1 is SGHTA and CDR2 is FQGTGA.

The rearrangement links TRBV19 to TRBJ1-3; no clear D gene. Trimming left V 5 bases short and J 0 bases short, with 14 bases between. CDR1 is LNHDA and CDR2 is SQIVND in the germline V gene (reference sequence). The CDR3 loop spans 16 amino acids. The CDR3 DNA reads TGTGCCAGTAGTTTTGGACGGACTACCTCTGGAAACACCATATATTTT. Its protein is CASSFGRTTSGNTIYF.

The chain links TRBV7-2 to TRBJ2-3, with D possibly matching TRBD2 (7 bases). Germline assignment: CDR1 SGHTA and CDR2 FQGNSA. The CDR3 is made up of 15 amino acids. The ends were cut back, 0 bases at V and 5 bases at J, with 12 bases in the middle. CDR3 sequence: CASSLAGGPVDTQYF. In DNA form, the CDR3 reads TGTGCCAGCAGCTTAGCGGGGGGGCCTGTAGATACGCAGTATTTT.

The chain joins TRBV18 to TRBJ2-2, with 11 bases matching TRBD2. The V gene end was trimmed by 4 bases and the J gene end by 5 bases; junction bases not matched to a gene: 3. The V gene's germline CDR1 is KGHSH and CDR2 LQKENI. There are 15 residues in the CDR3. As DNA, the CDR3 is TGTGCCAGCTCACTAGGGACTAGCGGAACCGGGGAGCTGTTTTTT. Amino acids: CASSLGTSGTGELFF.

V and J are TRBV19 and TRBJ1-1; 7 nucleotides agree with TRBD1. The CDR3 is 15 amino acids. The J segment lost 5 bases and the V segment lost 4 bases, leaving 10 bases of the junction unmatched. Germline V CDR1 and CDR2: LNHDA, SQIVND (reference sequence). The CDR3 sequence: CASSKIRGRGTEAFF. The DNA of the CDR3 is TGTGCCAGTAGTAAGATCAGGGGCAGGGGGACTGAAGCTTTCTTT. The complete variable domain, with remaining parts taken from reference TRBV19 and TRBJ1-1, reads DGGITQSPKYLFRKEGQNVTLSCEQNLNHDAMYWYRQDPGQGLRLIYYSQIVNDFQKGDIAEGYSVSREKKESFPLTVTSAQKNPTAFYLCASSKIRGRGTEAFFGQGTRLTVV.

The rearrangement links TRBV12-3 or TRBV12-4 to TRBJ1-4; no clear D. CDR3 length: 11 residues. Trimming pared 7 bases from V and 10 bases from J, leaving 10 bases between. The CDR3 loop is CASTAGVKLFF. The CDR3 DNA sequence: TGTGCCAGCACCGCTGGAGTAAAACTGTTTTTT.

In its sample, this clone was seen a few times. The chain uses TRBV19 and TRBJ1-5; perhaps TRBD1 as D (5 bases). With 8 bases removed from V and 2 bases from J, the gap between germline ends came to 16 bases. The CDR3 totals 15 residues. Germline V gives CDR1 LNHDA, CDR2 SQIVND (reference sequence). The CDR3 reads CASAGGQGGNQPQHF. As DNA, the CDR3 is TGTGCCAGTGCAGGAGGGCAGGGAGGCAATCAGCCCCAGCATTTT.

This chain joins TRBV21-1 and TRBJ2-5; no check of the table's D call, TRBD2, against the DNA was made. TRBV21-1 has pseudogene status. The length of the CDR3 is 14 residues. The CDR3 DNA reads TGTGCCAGCAGCAAAATGAGGGTCCAAGAGACCCAGTACTTC. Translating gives CASSKMRVQETQYF.

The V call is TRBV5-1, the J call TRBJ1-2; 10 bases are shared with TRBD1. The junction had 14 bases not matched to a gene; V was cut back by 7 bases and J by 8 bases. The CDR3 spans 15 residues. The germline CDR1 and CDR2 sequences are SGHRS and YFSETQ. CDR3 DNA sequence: TGCGCCAGCTCCTCTCAGACAGGGGGCGCTAGGGGCTACACCTTC. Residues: CASSSQTGGARGYTF.

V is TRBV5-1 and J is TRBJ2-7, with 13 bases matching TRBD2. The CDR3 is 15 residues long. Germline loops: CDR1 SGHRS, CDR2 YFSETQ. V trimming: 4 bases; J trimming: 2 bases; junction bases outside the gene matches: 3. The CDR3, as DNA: TGCGCCAGCAGCATGACTAGCGGGAGGACCTACGAGCAGTACTTC. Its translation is CASSMTSGRTYEQYF.

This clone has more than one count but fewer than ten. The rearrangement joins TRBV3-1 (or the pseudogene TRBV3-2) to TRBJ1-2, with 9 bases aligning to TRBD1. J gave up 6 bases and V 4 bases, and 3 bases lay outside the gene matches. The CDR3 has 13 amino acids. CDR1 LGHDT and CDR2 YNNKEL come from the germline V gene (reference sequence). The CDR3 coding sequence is TGTGCCAGCAGCCCAGGACAGGGGAATGGCTACACCTTC. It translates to CASSPGQGNGYTF.

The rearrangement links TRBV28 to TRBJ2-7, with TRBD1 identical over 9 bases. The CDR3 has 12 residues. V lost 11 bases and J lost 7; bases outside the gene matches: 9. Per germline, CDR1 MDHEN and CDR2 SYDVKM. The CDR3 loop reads CAGRTGVGEQYF. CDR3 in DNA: TGTGCCGGGAGGACAGGGGTGGGGGAGCAGTACTTC. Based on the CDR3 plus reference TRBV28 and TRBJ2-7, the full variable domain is DVKVTQSSRYLVKRTGEKVFLECVQDMDHENMFWYRQDPGLGLRLIYFSYDVKMKEKGDIPEGYSVSREKKERFSLILESASTNQTSMYLCAGRTGVGEQYFGPGTRLTVT.

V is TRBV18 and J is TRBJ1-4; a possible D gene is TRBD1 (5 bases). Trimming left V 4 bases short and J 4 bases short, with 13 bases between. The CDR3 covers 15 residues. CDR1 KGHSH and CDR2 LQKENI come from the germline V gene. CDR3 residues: CASSQNWDYNEKLFF. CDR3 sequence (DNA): TGTGCCAGCTCACAGAATTGGGACTATAATGAAAAACTGTTTTTT.

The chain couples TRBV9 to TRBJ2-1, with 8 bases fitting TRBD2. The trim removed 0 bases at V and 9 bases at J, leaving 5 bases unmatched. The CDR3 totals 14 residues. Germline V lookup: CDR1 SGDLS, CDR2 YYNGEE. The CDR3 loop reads CASSVVSGGGEQFF. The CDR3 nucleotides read TGTGCCAGCAGCGTAGTGAGCGGGGGAGGTGAGCAGTTCTTC. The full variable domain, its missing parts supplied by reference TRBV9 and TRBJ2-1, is DSGVTQTPKHLITATGQRVTLRCSPRSGDLSVYWYQQSLDQGLQFLIQYYNGEERAKGNILERFSAQQFPDLHSELNLSSLELGDSALYFCASSVVSGGGEQFFGPGTRLTVL.

DNA for the CDR3: TGTGCCAGCTCACCAGACAGGGGATTTGGTAATGGCTACACCTTC. It yields the protein CASSPDRGFGNGYTF. The chain combines TRBV18 with TRBJ1-2; 8 bases are a match to TRBD1. Losses at the gene ends were 2 bases for V and 6 bases for J; bases not matched to a gene: 8. This CDR3 contains 15 residues. Germline loops: CDR1 KGHSH, CDR2 LQKENI.

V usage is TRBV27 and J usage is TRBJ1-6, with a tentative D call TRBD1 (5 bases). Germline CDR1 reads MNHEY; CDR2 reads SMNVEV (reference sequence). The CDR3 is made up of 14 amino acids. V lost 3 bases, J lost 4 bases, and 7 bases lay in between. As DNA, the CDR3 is TGTGCCAGCAGTTTTGACAGATATAATTCACCCCTCCACTTT. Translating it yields CASSFDRYNSPLHF.